This entry concerns a single TCR beta chain. The antigen remains undetermined. A much larger clone lies a single base off, so this may be a read error. Unique molecular identifier tags were affixed to discrete cDNA molecules. TCRdb independently ran MiXCR on the 5' RACE reads; one entry per CDR3 protein. Here the sample spans over 60,000 distinct CDR3 sequences, under 9.5% being singletons. This sample stems from a study of early T cells in non-severe SARS-CoV-2 infection. Study summary: Sequencing used unsorted whole-blood bulk RNA, so chains lack pairing.

The CDR3 loop spans 15 amino acids. The ends were cut back, 5 bases at V and 7 bases at J, with 21 bases in the middle. Germline V gene sequence: CDR1 MNHNY, CDR2 SVGAGI (reference sequence). General study points: Lookups in VDJdb leaned toward anti-spike CD8 responses and missed private and CD4 specificities.

This TCR was sampled from an adult who was a healthcare worker with PCR-confirmed SARS-CoV-2 infection or an uninfected control (not recorded which). The chain combines TRBV6-6 with TRBJ2-7; D remains ambiguous. The sample was whole blood. The chain's CDR3 is CASSPTTGSIREQYF. DNA for the CDR3: TGTGCCAGCAGTCCTACGACTGGTTCCATTAGAGAGCAGTACTTC.